The 20 T cell receptor beta chains listed next were all sequenced from one sample in a study of OX40 agonist ivuxolimab in advanced cancers. The method behind the library was the immunoSEQ multiplex PCR assay. TCRdb obtained this table from immuneACCESS and retained in-frame rearrangements with V and J assigned. These tables miss some clones; where compared with another copy, unresolved V genes account for less than half of the shortfall, and the remainder is unexplained. The sample table records roughly 69,000 clones; roughly nine tenths of these occur just once. The biggest ten clones account for 5.2% of the sample. Here the sequenced sample was CD4+ or CD8+ T cells sorted from blood, taken in a trial of the OX40 agonist ivuxolimab. Source of these receptors: an adult with an advanced solid tumor such as melanoma, head and neck, liver or kidney cancer.

J is TRBJ1-1 and V is TRBV4-1; 8 bases match TRBD1. The CDR3 runs to 16 residues. Germline V gene lookup returns CDR1 MGHRA and CDR2 YSYEKL. V dropped 4 bases and J dropped 0; count of bases not matched to a gene: 7. Here the CDR3 reads CASSPDRVRMNTEAFF. CDR3 sequence (DNA): TGCGCCAGCAGCCCGGACAGGGTTCGGATGAACACTGAAGCTTTCTTT.

V and J are TRBV5-1 and TRBJ1-5; 8 nucleotides line up with TRBD1. V was clipped by 7 bases and J by 4 bases; unmatched bases: 7. The CDR3 contains 14 residues. From germline, CDR1 is SGHRS and CDR2 YFSETQ. CDR3: CASPRRQGNQPQHF. The CDR3 DNA reads as TGCGCCAGCCCCCGCCGACAGGGGAATCAGCCCCAGCATTTT.

The J gene is TRBJ2-3, the V gene TRBV19, with TRBD1 identical over 10 bases. The CDR3 consists of 15 residues. Germline values: CDR1 LNHDA, CDR2 SQIVND (reference sequence). J gave up 1 base and V 3 bases, and 1 base lay outside the gene matches. CDR3 region: CASSMGTGGTDTQYF. CDR3 bases: TGTGCCAGTAGTATGGGGACAGGGGGCACAGATACGCAGTATTTT. Based on the CDR3 plus reference TRBV19 and TRBJ2-3, the full variable domain is DGGITQSPKYLFRKEGQNVTLSCEQNLNHDAMYWYRQDPGQGLRLIYYSQIVNDFQKGDIAEGYSVSREKKESFPLTVTSAQKNPTAFYLCASSMGTGGTDTQYFGPGTRLTVL.

This sequence joins TRBV7-9 and TRBJ1-1; a possible D gene is TRBD1 (6 bases). V lost 6 bases, J lost 7 bases, and 12 bases lay in between. The CDR3 covers 12 residues. Germline V gene data show CDR1 as SEHNR and CDR2 as FQNEAQ (reference sequence). CDR3 loop: CASRNRALEAFF. In DNA, the CDR3 is TGTGCCAGCAGGAACAGGGCCCTTGAAGCTTTCTTT.

The chain employs TRBV27 and TRBJ2-7; 9 nucleotides line up with TRBD2. Germline CDR1 MNHEY, CDR2 SMNVEV (reference sequence). Trimming at V came to 0 bases and at J to 3 bases, leaving 12 bases not matched to a gene. The CDR3 runs to 18 residues. This chain's CDR3 is CASSLSKYKAGGIYEQYF. CDR3 DNA sequence: TGTGCCAGCAGTTTATCGAAGTACAAAGCGGGAGGTATCTACGAGCAGTACTTC.

The chain has TRBV11-2 and TRBJ2-4; the D is unclear. The V gene lost 1 base and the J gene lost 0 bases, with 7 bases spanning the gap. Germline CDR1 is SGHAT and CDR2 is FQNNGV. The CDR3 consists of 15 residues. CDR3 in amino acids: CASSLARLAKNIQYF. For the CDR3, the DNA is TGTGCCAGCAGCTTAGCGCGATTAGCCAAAAACATTCAGTACTTC. Together with reference TRBV11-2 and TRBJ2-4, the CDR3 gives the full variable domain: EAGVAQSPRYKIIEKRQSVAFWCNPISGHATLYWYQQILGQGPKLLIQFQNNGVVDDSQLPKDRFSAERLKGVDSTLKIQPAKLEDSAVYLCASSLARLAKNIQYFGAGTRLSVL.

J is TRBJ1-5 and V is TRBV7-8; 8 bases are a match to TRBD1. Germline CDR1 is SGHVS and CDR2 is FQNEAQ. There are 16 residues in the CDR3. V was clipped by 4 bases and J by 1 base; unmatched bases: 6. The CDR3 nucleotides are TGTGCCAGCAGCTCTGACAGGGGCCCAAGCAATCAGCCCCAGCATTTT. Amino acids: CASSSDRGPSNQPQHF.

This clone appeared once. J is TRBJ2-7 and V is TRBV9; D might be TRBD2 (5 bases). The V gene lost 0 bases and the J gene lost 7 bases, with 17 bases spanning the gap. The CDR3 sequence is 15 residues long. Per the germline V gene, CDR1 is SGDLS and CDR2 is YYNGEE. CDR3: CASSVGGSEFLEQYF. CDR3 sequence (DNA): TGTGCCAGCAGCGTAGGTGGTAGCGAGTTCTTGGAGCAGTACTTC.

J is TRBJ2-1 and V is TRBV7-3; TRBD1 matches 9 bases. Germline V gene lookup returns CDR1 SGHTA and CDR2 FQGTGA. V gave up 3 bases and J gave up 9 bases; unmatched junction bases: 12. This CDR3 is 16 amino acids long. CDR3 amino acids: CASSFDRGSGRGEQFF. The CDR3 DNA sequence: TGTGCCAGCAGCTTTGACAGGGGGAGCGGGCGGGGTGAGCAGTTCTTC.

The rearrangement joins TRBV7-9 to TRBJ1-4, with D possibly TRBD1 on 5 matching bases. Germline CDR1 and CDR2: SEHNR and FQNEAQ (reference sequence). The CDR3 spans 16 residues. Trimming removed 1 base at V and 5 bases at J, with 14 bases between. Written as DNA, the CDR3 is TGTGCCAGCAGCTTAGACGGTGGGACCCGAAATGAAAAACTGTTTTTT. It specifies CASSLDGGTRNEKLFF.

The chain uses TRBV28 and TRBJ2-7; the match to TRBD2 covers 9 bases. The V and J ends lost 10 bases and 2 bases, in that order; junction bases with no gene match: 12. Germline V gene sequence: CDR1 MDHEN, CDR2 SYDVKM. The CDR3 is made up of 15 amino acids. In nucleotides, the CDR3 is TGTGCCACGCAGGGCCCTTTAGCGGGAGCCTACGAGCAGTACTTC. It is translated as CATQGPLAGAYEQYF.

The V and J genes are TRBV6-1 and TRBJ2-7; D unclear. V shed 6 bases and J shed 4 bases, with 4 bases lying between them. Germline loops: CDR1 MNHNS, CDR2 SASEGT. This CDR3 is 10 amino acids long. CDR3 DNA: TGTGCCAGCAGACTGTACGAGCAGTACTTC. It translates to CASRLYEQYF.

This chain connects TRBV23-1 to TRBJ2-1, with TRBD1 identical over 9 bases. TRBV23-1 counts as an open reading frame of uncertain function. J gave up 9 bases and V 0 bases, and 6 bases lay outside the gene matches. The CDR3 has 15 amino acids. This CDR3 is CASSQSGGQGLEQFF. In DNA, the CDR3 is TGCGCCAGCAGTCAATCAGGGGGACAGGGACTTGAGCAGTTCTTC.

The CDR3 DNA is TGCGCCAGCAGTGATAGGGAAAAAGAGACCCAGTACTTC. Its protein is CASSDREKETQYF. V usage is TRBV10-1 and J usage is TRBJ2-5; D unclear. Trimming took off 3 bases at V and 3 bases at J, with 8 bases between the two ends. There are 13 residues in the CDR3. The germline V gene has CDR1 WNHNN and CDR2 SYGVQD (reference sequence).

V and J are TRBV6-4 and TRBJ2-4; 8 bases are shared with TRBD1. Germline values: CDR1 MRHNA, CDR2 SNTAGT. The CDR3 has 15 residues. After removal of 5 bases from V and 6 bases from J, the junction contained 9 bases not matched to a gene. The CDR3 protein is CASSPSAGQGNIQYF. The CDR3 DNA follows: TGTGCCAGCAGTCCAAGCGCCGGACAGGGAAACATTCAGTACTTC.

This chain connects TRBV5-1 to TRBJ2-7; D possibly corresponds to TRBD1 (9 bases). Per germline, CDR1 SGHRS and CDR2 YFSETQ. V gave up 4 bases and J gave up 3 bases, with 17 bases separating them. CDR3 length equals 15 residues. This CDR3 reads CASSREGQGIYEQYF. In nucleotides, the CDR3 is TGCGCCAGCAGCCGGGAGGGACAGGGAATCTACGAGCAGTACTTC.

To note about this clone: As the CDR3 is not closed by the conserved phenylalanine or tryptophan, this likely results from a read error. The rearrangement joins TRBV28 to TRBJ2-7; D is unresolved. The V gene's germline CDR1 is MDHEN and CDR2 SYDVKM. The CDR3 loop spans 12 amino acids. The V end was cut by 5 bases, the J end by 4 bases, with 9 bases between. The CDR3 loop reads CASSVTEYEQYI. The CDR3 DNA is TGTGCCAGCAGTGTAACCGAGTACGAGCAGTACATC.

The gene calls are TRBV11-2 and TRBJ2-7; no clear D gene. The CDR3 length is 12 residues. CDR1 SGHAT and CDR2 FQNNGV come from the germline V gene. The V end was cut by 1 base, the J end by 3 bases, with 4 bases between. DNA of the CDR3: TGTGCCAGCAGCTTAGCCAGCTACGAGCAGTACTTC. Translating gives CASSLASYEQYF.

The V call is TRBV5-5, the J call TRBJ2-4; 12 bases line up with TRBD2. CDR1 and CDR2 from the germline V gene are SGHKS and YYEKEE (reference sequence). This CDR3 region has 15 residues. V shed 5 bases and J 6 bases; nucleotides not matched to a gene: 6. CDR3 sequence: CASRVLAGGLNIQYF. The CDR3 bases are TGTGCCAGCAGAGTCCTAGCGGGAGGGTTAAACATTCAGTACTTC.

This sequence joins TRBV6-5 and TRBJ2-1, with TRBD1 as a possible D gene (5 bases). This CDR3 comprises 14 residues. Germline CDR1 and CDR2: MNHEY and SVGAGI. V was trimmed by 2 bases and J by 7 bases, leaving 12 bases between them. CDR3 sequence: CASSYAGRANEQFF. The CDR3 nucleotides read TGTGCCAGCAGTTACGCTGGCAGGGCAAATGAGCAGTTCTTC.